The T cell receptor beta chain under discussion was sequenced for a study of early T cells in non-severe SARS-CoV-2 infection (dated by TCRdb to the early 2020s). Describing the broader study: TCR sequencing used bulk RNA from unsorted whole blood, so alpha and beta chains could not be paired.

Results and caveats for the whole study, not just this receptor: VDJdb matching was skewed toward anti-spike CD8 responses and likely underestimated virus-specific expansions by missing private and CD4 specificities.

A case-control design nested within a healthcare worker cohort in London, UK, was used, with weekly nasopharyngeal swab PCR tests and blood sampling performed. Healthcare workers were enrolled in the week of the UK lockdown, from 23 to 31 March 2020, and were followed every week for up to roughly 15 weeks. This clonotype was observed a few times. Its cognate antigen has yet to be identified. The record has no base qualities; no much larger clone is one base away. CDR1 is given as SGHRS and CDR2 as YFSETQ, both from the germline V gene. V was cut back by 4 bases and J by 11 bases, leaving a gap of 18 bases between them. The CDR3 contains 13 residues, cysteine and phenylalanine counted. Only the CDR3 part of the read is kept: 39 bases, read in frame from the first base. Library creation used 5' RACE. Sequencing was carried out with a NextSeq 500. The TCR library protocol attached unique molecular identifiers to individual cDNA molecules to correct for sequencing error and PCR bias. Both TCR alpha and beta chains were sequenced, and tight co-correlation was observed between alpha and beta sequence abundances in each sample. As for the original processing: Decombinator V4 was used to annotate the V gene, J gene and CDR3 of the TCR sequences. TCRs were defined as expanded if a significant change between any two time points was detected under a Poisson model with p below 0.0001. TCR abundances were normalised to the total number of TCRs sequenced per sample and expressed as counts per million. MAIT TCRs were defined by TRAV1-2 paired with TRAJ12, TRAJ20 or TRAJ33, and iNKT TCRs by TRAV10 paired with TRAJ18. A search of VDJdb, accessed on 1 November 2021, was run for TCRs annotated to CMV, EBV and SARS-CoV-2, with TCRs annotated for multiple antigens excluded. In TCRdb, the public reads were trimmed at Q25 with fastp and aligned with MiXCR, with productive beta chains retained. Every distinct CDR3 protein forms one entry, paired with its most common genes and DNA. These V and J calls originate from TCRdb's pipeline instead of the authors' own analysis. The sample profile shows about 46,000 distinct CDR3 sequences; approximately 5.1% of them were found once. Of the sample, roughly 5.4% falls within the top ten clones.

The chain is assembled from TRBV5-1 and TRBJ1-1, with no reliable assignment of the D segment. Here the sequenced sample was whole blood, taken at baseline. The sequence derives from an adult who was a healthcare worker with PCR-confirmed SARS-CoV-2 infection or an uninfected control (not recorded which). The DNA is as follows: TGCGCCAGCAGCCCGGGGTTTCCCGACTTGGCTTTCTTT. Its product reads: CASSPGFPDLAFF.